This TCR beta chain was observed in a study of blood T cell repertoires in COVID-19. Overall study context: PBMCs, B-cell-depleted T cells, or T cells were the source of the cDNA or gDNA that made up the material.

Original data processing: Estimation of nucleated cell counts relied on the amplification of reference gene primers. Repertoires were generated with immunoSEQ multiplex PCR, while TCRdb's copy carries only in-frame clones and drops some. That table furnishes V, J and clone size, whereas the DNA furnished D and trimming. The sample consists of about 220,000 clones, around 82% of them appearing once. Trimming stripped 5 bases from V and 0 bases from J, with 7 bases between. CDR1 MDHEN and CDR2 SYDVKM come from the germline V gene. This CDR3 has 14 amino acids. V and J are TRBV28 and TRBJ1-4; D remains unclear. The specimen sequenced was peripheral blood. This sequence originates from a woman younger than 45 who had recovered from COVID-19. The DNA of the CDR3 is TGTGCCAGCAGTAAGACAACAACTAATGAAAAACTGTTTTTT. This translates into CASSKTTTNEKLFF.